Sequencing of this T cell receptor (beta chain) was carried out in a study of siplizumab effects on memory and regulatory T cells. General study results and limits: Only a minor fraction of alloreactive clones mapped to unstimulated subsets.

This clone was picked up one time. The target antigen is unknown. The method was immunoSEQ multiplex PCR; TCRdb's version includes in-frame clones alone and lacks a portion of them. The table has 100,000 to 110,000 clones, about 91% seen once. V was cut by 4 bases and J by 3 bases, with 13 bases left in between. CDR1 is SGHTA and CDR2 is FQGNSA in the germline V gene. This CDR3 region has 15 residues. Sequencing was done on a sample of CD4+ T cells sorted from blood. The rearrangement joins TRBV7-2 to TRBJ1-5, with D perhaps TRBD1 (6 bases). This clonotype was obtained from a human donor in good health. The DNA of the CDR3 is TGTGCCAGCAGCTCCCAGGGGATAGCCAATCAGCCCCAGCATTTT. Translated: CASSSQGIANQPQHF. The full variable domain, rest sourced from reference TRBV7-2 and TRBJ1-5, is GAGVSQSPSNKVTEKGKDVELRCDPISGHTALYWYRQSLGQGLEFLIYFQGNSAPDKSGLPSDRFSAERTGGSVSTLTIQRTQQEDSAVYLCASSSQGIANQPQHFGDGTRLSIL.